The sequence of this T cell receptor beta chain was determined in a study of T cells in tuberculosis. Assay used: immunoSEQ multiplex PCR; TCRdb lists only in-frame clones, some missing. The sample lists some 34,000 clones, under 95% occurring once. Trimming took 3 bases from V and 5 from J, leaving 17 bases between them. The CDR3 sequence is 14 residues long. Germline assignment: CDR1 GTSNPN and CDR2 SVGIG (reference sequence). V gene TRBV30 combines with J gene TRBJ2-7; D ambiguous. The sample was PBMCs. This receptor was taken from a donor under 30 with latent tuberculosis or without tuberculosis infection. Some clones in this sample may be carry-over from other donors' samples. CDR3 amino acids: CAWSSTRLVDEQYF. CDR3 DNA sequence: TGTGCCTGGAGCTCTACCCGTCTGGTGGACGAGCAGTACTTC.